The rows below give T cell receptor beta chains drawn from one sample of a study of blood T cell repertoires in COVID-19. Method: immunoSEQ multiplex PCR; TCRdb's copy keeps in-frame clones and lacks some. The table lists approximately 260,000 clones, over 80% of them singletons. Specimen: PBMCs or T cells enriched from blood (not recorded which). These receptors originate from a woman between 18 and 30 years old who had recovered from COVID-19. Each CDR3 is given with its conserved first and last residue. A D gene is named only where the DNA matches it firmly. The size entry is marked missing in some rows and otherwise reads once, few, many or a size class.

cdr3_aa v_call cdr3_length d_call j_call clone_size
CASSAGQGGNTEAFF TRBV9 15 TRBD1 TRBJ1-1 NA
CASKQSPRGFIDYEQYF TRBV5-1 17 NA TRBJ2-7 NA
CASSLNSGTEAFF TRBV18 13 NA TRBJ1-1 NA
CATSRDLGLQFF TRBV15 12 NA TRBJ2-1 once
CASSQGLAGSYEQYF TRBV4-1 15 TRBD2 TRBJ2-7 NA
CASSSGQGVPLGYTF TRBV7-8 15 TRBD1 TRBJ1-2 NA
CASSVAREAGYTF TRBV9 13 NA TRBJ1-2 few
CASSRQGQETQYF TRBV19 13 TRBD1 TRBJ2-5 NA
CASSSSPENEQFF TRBV11-2 13 NA TRBJ2-1 many
CASSQDFSLVQDTQYF TRBV4-3 16 NA TRBJ2-3 NA
CSVASVFLHEAFF TRBV29-1 13 NA TRBJ1-1 NA
CASSYRRGNVNTEAFF TRBV6-5 16 NA TRBJ1-1 NA
CASSRGGTGELFF TRBV11-3 13 NA TRBJ2-2 NA
CASSSDGRENEQYF TRBV5-1 14 NA TRBJ2-7 few
CASSTPTGDQTWGYTF TRBV5-6 16 TRBD1 TRBJ1-2 NA
CASSPREGDGYTF TRBV7-9 13 NA TRBJ1-2 NA
CASSRGTGRDEQYF TRBV4-3 14 TRBD1 TRBJ2-7 NA
CSVEVGRLRGYTF TRBV29-1 13 NA TRBJ1-2 NA
CASSVTSGGYYEQYF TRBV19 15 TRBD2 TRBJ2-7 NA
CASSVKPGRRGGPQPQHF TRBV9 18 NA TRBJ1-5 once
CASSSMGQGVDEQYF TRBV6-5 15 TRBD1 TRBJ2-7 NA
CATLDSSGNTIYF TRBV19 13 NA TRBJ1-3 NA
CASSITGGEFYNEQFF TRBV11-2 16 TRBD1 TRBJ2-1 NA
CASSYGTGGLLYGYTF TRBV11-3 16 TRBD1 TRBJ1-2 NA
CASSLTGGLNQPQHF TRBV7-9 15 TRBD1 TRBJ1-5 NA
CASSQRQSGGHAFF TRBV7-6 14 TRBD2 TRBJ2-1 NA
CASRGLGGDYEQYF TRBV6-5 14 TRBD2 TRBJ2-7 NA
CASSLQGDIQYF TRBV5-4 12 TRBD1 TRBJ2-4 NA
CASRSQIRQGRAFF TRBV11-1 14 TRBD1 TRBJ1-1 NA
CTSRPGTSITDTQYF TRBV1 15 NA TRBJ2-3 NA
CASSQTGWGSSNQPQHF TRBV6-6 17 TRBD1 TRBJ1-5 NA
CASSPRQGDSAEAFF TRBV5-1 15 TRBD1 TRBJ1-1 NA
CASSLQGPMNTEAFF TRBV7-9 15 NA TRBJ1-1 NA
CASSLAADRNRIQYF TRBV5-5 15 TRBD1 TRBJ2-5 NA
CASSVQGGGTGELFF TRBV2 15 NA TRBJ2-2 NA
CASKTGYGGQPQHF TRBV27 14 NA TRBJ1-5 NA
CASSESGGRSYNEQFF TRBV10-1 16 NA TRBJ2-1 NA
CASSQVSGGISYEQYF TRBV4-3 16 TRBD2 TRBJ2-7 NA
CAGDRANEQFF TRBV7-9 11 TRBD1 TRBJ2-1 few
CASSLLKGAYEQYF TRBV7-2 14 TRBD1 TRBJ2-7 NA
CASSLDREASYGYTF TRBV18 15 TRBD1 TRBJ1-2 NA
CASSRTGYSNQPQHF TRBV7-2 15 NA TRBJ1-5 NA